This T cell receptor (beta chain) derives from a study of blood T cell repertoires in COVID-19. The table came from immunoSEQ multiplex PCR; TCRdb's copy has only in-frame clones and leaves some out. The repertoire holds just over 300,000 clones, with 75% to 90% as singletons. CDR1 and CDR2 from the germline V gene are SNHLY and FYNNEI. Trimming took off 8 bases at V and 1 base at J, with 14 bases between the two ends. CDR3 length: 14 residues. The chain uses TRBV2 and TRBJ1-1, with D possibly matching TRBD1 (5 bases). The source is a man younger than 30 with active or convalescent COVID-19. Sample: peripheral blood. The CDR3 nucleotides are TGTGCCAGCGGGCGAAGGCAGGGGAACACTGAAGCTTTCTTT. This codes for CASGRRQGNTEAFF.